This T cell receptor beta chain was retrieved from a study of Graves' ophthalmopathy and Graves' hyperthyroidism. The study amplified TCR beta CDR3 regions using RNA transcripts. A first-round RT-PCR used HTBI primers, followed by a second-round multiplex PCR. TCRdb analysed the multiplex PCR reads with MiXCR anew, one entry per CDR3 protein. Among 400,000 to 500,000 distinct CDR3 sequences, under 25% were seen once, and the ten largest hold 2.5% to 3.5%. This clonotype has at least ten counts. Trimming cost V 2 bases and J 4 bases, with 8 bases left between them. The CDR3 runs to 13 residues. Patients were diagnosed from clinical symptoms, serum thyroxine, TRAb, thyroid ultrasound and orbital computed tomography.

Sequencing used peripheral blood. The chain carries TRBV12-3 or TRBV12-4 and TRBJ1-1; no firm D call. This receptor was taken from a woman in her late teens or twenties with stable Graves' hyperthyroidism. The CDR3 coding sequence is TGTGCCAGCAGTTTAACTCGGGGCACTGAAGCTTTCTTT. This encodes CASSLTRGTEAFF.